These 21 T cell receptor beta chains share one sample of origin, sequenced in a study of T cells in Graves' hyperthyroidism and ophthalmopathy. Authors of the study amplified TCR beta CDR3 regions from RNA transcripts. During a first-round RT-PCR of the TCR CDR3, the HTBI primer set was used. TCRdb called the multiplex PCR reads again in MiXCR, with one record for every CDR3 protein. The sample consists of 270,000 or so distinct CDR3 sequences, less than 30% of them appearing once. Sequencing was done on a sample of blood. The receptors derive from a man between 35 and 55 years old with Graves' hyperthyroidism that later progressed to Graves' ophthalmopathy.

CDR3 amino acids: CASTLFGDYGYTF. Written as DNA, the CDR3 is TGTGCCAGCACCCTTTTTGGTGACTATGGCTACACCTTC. The chain joins TRBV28 to TRBJ1-2; D remains unclear. The CDR3 extends over 13 amino acids. Germline CDR1 reads MDHEN; CDR2 reads SYDVKM. The ends were cut back, 7 bases at V and 3 bases at J, with 12 bases in the middle.

This clonotype was found many times. This sequence joins TRBV28 and TRBJ1-1; 12 bases fit TRBD1. The CDR3 is 14 residues long. Germline CDR1 MDHEN, CDR2 SYDVKM. V trimming: 3 bases; J trimming: 11 bases; junction bases outside the gene matches: 7. CDR3: CASSLIPGQGAAFF. In DNA, the CDR3 is TGTGCCAGCAGTTTGATTCCGGGACAGGGGGCCGCTTTCTTT.

This clonotype was counted many times. The rearrangement joins TRBV5-6 to TRBJ1-1; D possibly corresponds to TRBD1 (5 bases). V lost 4 bases and J 7 bases, leaving 14 bases between the germline ends. Germline CDR1 reads SGHDT; CDR2 reads YYEEEE. This CDR3 comprises 13 residues. CDR3 region: CASSPYKGREAFF. The CDR3 bases are TGTGCCAGCAGCCCATATAAGGGGCGTGAAGCTTTCTTT.

This clonotype was counted many times. The V and J genes are TRBV2 and TRBJ1-1, with a possible D match to TRBD1 (5 bases). This CDR3 contains 14 residues. Trimming shortened V by 2 bases and J by 5 bases, and 12 bases separated the two germline ends. Germline V gene lookup returns CDR1 SNHLY and CDR2 FYNNEI. The CDR3 sequence: CASSEQGTGTEAFF. In DNA form, the CDR3 reads TGTGCCAGCAGTGAACAGGGAACGGGGACTGAAGCTTTCTTT.

This clonotype was picked up many times. V and J are TRBV30 and TRBJ1-1; TRBD1 agrees at 7 bases. The CDR3 totals 16 residues. The germline gives CDR1 GTSNPN, CDR2 SVGIG (reference sequence). With V trimmed by 1 base and J by 2 bases, 10 bases remained unmatched. CDR3 protein: CAWSAYYGTANTEAFF. The CDR3 DNA is TGTGCCTGGAGTGCCTATTACGGGACAGCCAACACTGAAGCTTTCTTT. The full variable domain, rest sourced from reference TRBV30 and TRBJ1-1, is SQTIHQWPATLVQPVGSPLSLECTVEGTSNPNLYWYRQAAGRGLQLLFYSVGIGQISSEVPQNLSASRPQDRQFILSSKKLLLSDSGFYLCAWSAYYGTANTEAFFGQGTRLTVV.

Many counts were recorded for this clonotype. The chain is built from TRBV28 and TRBJ1-6, with TRBD1 as a possible D gene (5 bases). This CDR3 is built from 12 residues. Trimming left V 7 bases short and J 8 bases short, with 9 bases between. The germline gives CDR1 MDHEN, CDR2 SYDVKM. CDR3 DNA sequence: TGTGCCAGCATCCAGGGCGATTCACCCCTCCACTTT. Its protein is CASIQGDSPLHF.

This clonotype has at least ten counts. The chain couples TRBV12-3 or TRBV12-4 to TRBJ1-2; 7 positions agree with TRBD1. J was trimmed by 3 bases and V by 6 bases; bases with no gene match: 4. The CDR3 has 13 residues. The CDR3 sequence is CASRRQGDYGYTF. In DNA, the CDR3 is TGTGCCAGCAGGCGACAGGGAGACTATGGCTACACCTTC.

This clonotype was counted many times. The rearrangement links TRBV18 to TRBJ2-2, with D perhaps being TRBD1 or TRBD2 (6 bases each). V shed 1 base and J shed 8 bases, with 17 bases lying between them. The length of the CDR3 is 16 residues. From germline, CDR1 is KGHSH and CDR2 LQKENI. The CDR3, as DNA: TGTGCCAGCTCACCACGAGGGGGGCACGCGGCAGGGGAGCTGTTTTTT. It is translated as CASSPRGGHAAGELFF.

The chain uses TRBV30 and TRBJ2-7; D unclear. CDR1 and CDR2 from the germline V gene are GTSNPN and SVGIG (reference sequence). V was trimmed by 3 bases and J by 4 bases, leaving 13 bases between them. The CDR3 spans 13 residues. DNA of the CDR3: TGTGCCTGGAGCGTGCTTTTAGGGTACGAGCAGTACTTC. This codes for CAWSVLLGYEQYF.

This clonotype has at least ten counts. V is TRBV9 and J is TRBJ1-5; 11 positions match TRBD1. J was trimmed by 3 bases and V by 4 bases; bases with no gene match: 6. Germline CDR1 reads SGDLS; CDR2 reads YYNGEE. This CDR3 spans 16 amino acids. The CDR3 is CASSPGTGGLNQPQHF. The DNA for the CDR3 is TGTGCCAGCAGCCCTGGGACAGGGGGGCTCAATCAGCCCCAGCATTTT. Using reference TRBV9 and TRBJ1-5 for the parts outside the CDR3, the full variable domain is DSGVTQTPKHLITATGQRVTLRCSPRSGDLSVYWYQQSLDQGLQFLIQYYNGEERAKGNILERFSAQQFPDLHSELNLSSLELGDSALYFCASSPGTGGLNQPQHFGDGTRLSIL.

The gene calls are TRBV12-3 or TRBV12-4 and TRBJ2-5; D possibly corresponds to TRBD1 (5 bases). The CDR3 extends over 15 amino acids. Trimming stripped 0 bases from V and 4 bases from J, with 12 bases between. The CDR3, as DNA: TGTGCCAGCAGTTTAGCGCTGGGGCTGGGAGAGACCCAGTACTTC. Encoded protein: CASSLALGLGETQYF.

This clonotype has a count of ten or more. The rearrangement uses TRBV2 and TRBJ2-7, with a weak D call TRBD2 (5 bases). Germline V gene lookup returns CDR1 SNHLY and CDR2 FYNNEI. V was clipped by 7 bases and J by 4 bases, with 17 bases between them. The CDR3 contains 14 residues. For the CDR3, the DNA is TGTGCCAGCAATGAGGCAGGACTCTCATACGAGCAGTACTTC. Its protein product is CASNEAGLSYEQYF. The complete variable domain, with remaining parts taken from reference TRBV2 and TRBJ2-7, reads EPEVTQTPSHQVTQMGQEVILRCVPISNHLYFYWYRQILGQKVEFLVSFYNNEISEKSEIFDDQFSVERPDGSNFTLKIRSTKLEDSAMYFCASNEAGLSYEQYFGPGTRLTVT.

This clonotype was counted at least ten times. The chain recombines TRBV6-1 with TRBJ2-5, with 8 bases identical to TRBD1. Germline V gene sequence: CDR1 MNHNS, CDR2 SASEGT. CDR3 length: 15 amino acids. V trimming: 4 bases; J trimming: 5 bases; junction bases outside the gene matches: 9. CDR3 DNA: TGTGCCAGCAGTGGACTGGGCAGGGGGCCCGAGACCCAGTACTTC. It specifies CASSGLGRGPETQYF.

This clonotype was detected ten times or more. The rearrangement joins TRBV2 to TRBJ1-5, with a tentative D call TRBD1 (5 bases). Per the germline V gene, CDR1 is SNHLY and CDR2 is FYNNEI. The V end was cut by 1 base, the J end by 3 bases, with 7 bases between. The length of the CDR3 is 14 residues. As DNA, the CDR3 is TGTGCCAGCAGTGAAGTAGGGGACAATCAGCCCCAGCATTTT. It is translated as CASSEVGDNQPQHF.

This clonotype was seen at least ten times. The J gene is TRBJ2-7, the V gene TRBV20-1; TRBD1 is a possible D gene (5 bases). CDR1 and CDR2 (germline): DFQATT, SNEGSKA (reference sequence). The CDR3 has 13 residues. The V gene lost 3 bases and the J gene lost 5 bases, with 14 bases spanning the gap. This chain's CDR3 is CSASPPGSDEQYF. The CDR3 nucleotides read TGCAGTGCTAGCCCCCCAGGGTCGGACGAGCAGTACTTC.

This clonotype was seen many times. An end of the junction differs from the germline gene, which may be a read error. This sequence joins TRBV6-5 and TRBJ2-7; D possibly corresponds to TRBD2 (5 bases). Per germline, CDR1 MNHEY and CDR2 SVGAGI. The CDR3 contains 15 residues. Here the CDR3 reads CASIRGPAANYEQCF. The CDR3 DNA reads as TGTGCCAGCATTAGAGGGCCCGCTGCAAACTACGAGCAGTGCTTC.

The chain employs TRBV5-1 and TRBJ2-2, with TRBD2 matching over 15 bases. CDR1 is SGHRS, CDR2 YFSETQ, per germline. The junction had 7 bases not matched to a gene; V was cut back by 3 bases and J by 4 bases. The CDR3 spans 18 residues. CDR3 coding DNA: TGCGCCAGCAGCTCGATCCGGACTAGCGGGAGGGCCACCGGGGAGCTGTTTTTT. It codes for CASSSIRTSGRATGELFF.

This clonotype was recorded at least ten times. J is TRBJ2-7 and V is TRBV3-1, with 9 bases that match TRBD1. This CDR3 spans 15 amino acids. V trimming: 4 bases; J trimming: 5 bases; junction bases outside the gene matches: 9. Germline V CDR1 and CDR2: LGHDT, YNNKEL (reference sequence). As DNA, the CDR3 is TGTGCCAGCAGCCGCGGGGGACAGGGTGGTCACGAGCAGTACTTC. This gives the protein CASSRGGQGGHEQYF.

This clonotype occurred many times. This chain joins TRBV6-1 and TRBJ2-7; the D call may be TRBD1 or TRBD2 (5 bases each). This CDR3 is built from 13 residues. Germline-derived CDR1 and CDR2 are MNHNS and SASEGT. Trimming took off 1 base at V and 5 bases at J, with 9 bases between the two ends. The CDR3 region is CASSEGDHNEQYF. The CDR3 region has the DNA TGTGCCAGCAGTGAAGGGGACCACAACGAGCAGTACTTC.

At least ten counts were recorded for this clonotype. The chain recombines TRBV6-1 with TRBJ2-5; 8 positions agree with TRBD2. The V and J ends lost 2 bases and 5 bases, in that order; junction bases with no gene match: 10. Germline V lookup: CDR1 MNHNS, CDR2 SASEGT. The CDR3 contains 16 residues. CDR3 nucleotide sequence: TGTGCCAGCAGTGAAAGGGCGGGGGGTTACGGGGAGACCCAGTACTTC. Amino acids: CASSERAGGYGETQYF.

This clonotype was recorded many times. J is TRBJ2-7 and V is TRBV9, with a weak D call TRBD1 (7 bases). There are 17 residues in the CDR3. V lost 4 bases to trimming and J lost 2 bases, with 22 bases between them. Germline assignment: CDR1 SGDLS and CDR2 YYNGEE. CDR3 region: CASSKYPGQEGPYEQYF. The CDR3 DNA is TGTGCCAGCAGCAAATACCCCGGACAGGAGGGCCCCTACGAGCAGTACTTC.